This TCR beta chain was obtained from a study of tumor and adjacent non-tumor tissue in lung cancer. Study overall: There were approximately twelve adenocarcinoma, a couple of squamous cell carcinoma and 1 small cell lung cancer cases.

On this clonotype itself: What it binds is unknown.

Study-level findings and limits: Higher tumor TCR diversity was associated with shorter survival.

TCRbeta libraries were built with three rounds of nested PCR, modified from ARM-PCR. TCRdb redid the calling of the multiplex PCR reads with MiXCR, one entry per CDR3 protein. The sample lists 55,000 to 75,000 distinct CDR3 sequences; around 60% were seen once. CDR3 length: 14 residues. V was trimmed by 6 bases and J by 2 bases, leaving 13 bases between them. Germline CDR1 and CDR2: WSHSY and SAAADI. RNA was extracted from bulk tissue without any cell sorting. This TCR derives from a man aged 50-59 years with non-small cell lung cancer. The V and J genes are TRBV10-2 and TRBJ2-5; no firm D call. Sequenced sample: lung tumor tissue. CDR3 protein: CASRLSRMQETQYF. The CDR3, as DNA: TGCGCCAGCAGGCTTTCAAGAATGCAAGAGACCCAGTACTTC.